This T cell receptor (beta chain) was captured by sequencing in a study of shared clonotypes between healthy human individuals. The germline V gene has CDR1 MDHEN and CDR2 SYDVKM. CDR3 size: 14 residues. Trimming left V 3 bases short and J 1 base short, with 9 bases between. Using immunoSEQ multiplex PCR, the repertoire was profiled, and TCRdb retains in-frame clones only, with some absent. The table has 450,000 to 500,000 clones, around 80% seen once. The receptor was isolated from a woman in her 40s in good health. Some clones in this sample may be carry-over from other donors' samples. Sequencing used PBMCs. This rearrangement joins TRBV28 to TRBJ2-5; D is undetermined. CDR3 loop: CASSLGMPQETQYF. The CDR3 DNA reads TGTGCCAGCAGTTTGGGGATGCCCCAAGAGACCCAGTACTTC.